These 19 T cell receptor beta chains were sequenced from one sample in a study of glioma-infiltrating T cells. Using RNA template, CDR3s of TCR alpha and beta were amplified with iRepertoire arm-PCR. TCRdb called the multiplex PCR reads again in MiXCR, with one record for every CDR3 protein. The table has over 100,000 distinct CDR3 sequences, 20% to 25% seen once. Sequencing input: glioma tissue, nonneoplastic brain tissue, or PBMCs (not recorded which). Receptors were obtained from a human donor with low-grade glioma or glioblastoma, undergoing nonglioma brain surgery, or in good health (not recorded which).

Worth noting for this clonotype: Because the CDR3 is missing its conserved closing phenylalanine or tryptophan, this is likely a read error. V is TRBV6-1 and J is TRBJ1-2, with D perhaps matching TRBD1 (6 bases). This CDR3 is built from 14 residues. Per the germline V gene, CDR1 is MNHNS and CDR2 is SASEGT. The CDR3 DNA follows: TGTGCCGGCAGTTACGGGGGTACAGGGAGAGGCTACACCCTC. It translates to CAGSYGGTGRGYTL.

The sample holds many counts of this clonotype. V and J are TRBV27 and TRBJ1-2; D gene unclear. Trimming cost V 2 bases and J 4 bases, with 11 bases left between them. This CDR3 is 14 amino acids long. Germline V gene data show CDR1 as MNHEY and CDR2 as SMNVEV (reference sequence). The CDR3 loop reads CASSLAPSGYGYTF. The CDR3 region has the DNA TGTGCCAGCAGTTTAGCGCCTTCGGGCTATGGCTACACCTTC.

V and J are TRBV4-1 and TRBJ1-6; D is uncertain. This CDR3 contains 15 residues. Trimming stripped 0 bases from V and 3 bases from J, with 6 bases between. Germline V lookup: CDR1 MGHRA, CDR2 YSYEKL. The CDR3 DNA reads TGCGCCAGCAGCCAAGATCGACACTATAATTCACCCCTCCACTTT. Protein: CASSQDRHYNSPLHF.

This clonotype was counted many times. The CDR3 region is CASSQELGSLSGNTIYF. The CDR3 DNA reads as TGTGCCAGCAGCCAAGAGCTGGGATCGCTCTCTGGAAACACCATATATTTT. The chain uses TRBV14 and TRBJ1-3; D not certain. Looked up from germline, CDR1 is SGHDN and CDR2 is FVKESK. This CDR3 comprises 17 residues. V lost 0 bases, J lost 0 bases, and 12 bases lay in between.

The chain joins TRBV4-2 to TRBJ1-3, with no clear D. Germline CDR1 LGHNA, CDR2 YNFKEQ. This CDR3 contains 16 residues. Between the trimmed V and J ends, which lost 3 bases and 7 bases, there was a span of 19 bases. The CDR3 bases are TGTGCCAGCAGCCATCCAAAGGGAACGGGCAGCAACACCATATATTTT. Encoded protein: CASSHPKGTGSNTIYF.

Many counts were recorded for this clonotype. The genes are TRBV29-1 and TRBJ2-7, with 7 bases that match TRBD2. J lost 0 bases, V lost 4 bases, and 3 bases had no gene match. This CDR3 has 13 amino acids. CDR1 is SQVTM and CDR2 is ANQGSEA in the germline V gene. DNA for the CDR3: TGCAGCGTTGGCGGGGGTACCTCCTACGAGCAGTACTTC. It is translated as CSVGGGTSYEQYF.

The CDR3 coding sequence is TGTGCCAGCAGCTTCGGCAGGGACTCCTACGAGCAGTACTTC. Amino acid sequence: CASSFGRDSYEQYF. V and J are TRBV4-2 and TRBJ2-7; perhaps TRBD1 as D (5 bases). The CDR3 contains 14 residues. Between the trimmed V and J ends, which lost 5 bases and 0 bases, there was a span of 11 bases. Germline V gene sequence: CDR1 LGHNA, CDR2 YNFKEQ.

This rearrangement joins TRBV5-6 to TRBJ2-7, with TRBD1 matching 8 bases. With 2 bases clipped from V and 1 base from J, the junction kept 11 bases outside the gene matches. This CDR3 has 17 amino acids. The germline V gene has CDR1 SGHDT and CDR2 YYEEEE. CDR3 bases: TGTGCCAGCAGCTTCAAAATTCACCGGGACAGGTCCTACGAGCAGTACTTC. As protein: CASSFKIHRDRSYEQYF. The complete variable domain, with remaining parts taken from reference TRBV5-6 and TRBJ2-7, reads DAGVTQSPTHLIKTRGQQVTLRCSPKSGHDTVSWYQQALGQGPQFIFQYYEEEERQRGNFPDRFSGHQFPNYSSELNVNALLLGDSALYLCASSFKIHRDRSYEQYFGPGTRLTVT.

The rearrangement uses TRBV12-3 or TRBV12-4 and TRBJ2-1; the D call may be TRBD1 or TRBD2 (5 bases each). The V gene lost 5 bases and the J gene lost 0 bases, with 17 bases spanning the gap. This CDR3 region has 17 residues. CDR3 in DNA: TGTGCCAGCAGTCCCTCGTGGGGACCCAGCTCCTACAATGAGCAGTTCTTC. Translated, it gives CASSPSWGPSSYNEQFF.

This clonotype was detected many times. V usage is TRBV6-5 and J usage is TRBJ1-3; D is unclear. V was cut by 2 bases and J by 0 bases, with 8 bases left in between. Per germline, CDR1 MNHEY and CDR2 SVGAGI. CDR3 length: 15 amino acids. The CDR3 region has the DNA TGTGCCAGCAGTTACCGGCGATCCTCTGGAAACACCATATATTTT. Amino acids: CASSYRRSSGNTIYF.

This clonotype was observed a single time. This chain uses TRBV7-2 with TRBJ2-7; 7 nucleotides match TRBD1. The CDR3 consists of 15 residues. Per the germline V gene, CDR1 is SGHTA and CDR2 is FQGNSA. V gave up 5 bases and J gave up 4 bases; unmatched junction bases: 11. The DNA of the CDR3 is TGTGCCAGCAGCGCGACCGGGACAGAGTTTTACGAGCAGTACTTC. As protein: CASSATGTEFYEQYF.

This clonotype was counted only a few times. The chain has TRBV19 and TRBJ1-5; 7 bases are a match to TRBD1. Germline values: CDR1 LNHDA, CDR2 SQIVND (reference sequence). With 1 base clipped from V and 7 bases from J, the junction kept 10 bases outside the gene matches. CDR3 length equals 16 residues. Written as DNA, the CDR3 is TGTGCCAGTAGTATAGGAAGCAGGGGGATAGGGCAGCCCCAGCATTTT. Protein sequence: CASSIGSRGIGQPQHF.

This clonotype has at least ten counts. J is TRBJ2-1 and V is TRBV6-1; 7 positions match TRBD2. Germline V gene sequence: CDR1 MNHNS, CDR2 SASEGT. V shed 4 bases and J 8 bases; nucleotides not matched to a gene: 8. The CDR3 has 14 residues. CDR3 sequence (DNA): TGTGCCAGCAGTGCCGAGGGAGGGACGGATGAGCAGTTCTTC. This sequence encodes CASSAEGGTDEQFF.

This clonotype was detected ten times or more. This CDR3 is CASSQENWQGTDTQYF. CDR3 coding DNA: TGCGCCAGCAGCCAAGAGAACTGGCAAGGCACAGATACGCAGTATTTT. The V and J genes are TRBV4-3 and TRBJ2-3; D ambiguous. This CDR3 is built from 16 residues. V was shortened by 0 bases and J by 1 base, with 11 bases between the two germline ends. Germline CDR1 reads LGHNA; CDR2 reads YSLEER.

This clonotype was observed many times. The V and J genes are TRBV7-2 and TRBJ1-1; TRBD1 might be the D (6 bases). This CDR3 comprises 11 residues. Germline V lookup: CDR1 SGHTA, CDR2 FQGNSA. The CDR3 DNA is TGTGCTGGAGGGGGATTAACTGAAGCTTTCTTT. Translating it yields CAGGGLTEAFF. The entire variable domain, with the rest obtained from reference TRBV7-2 and TRBJ1-1, is as follows: GAGVSQSPSNKVTEKGKDVELRCDPISGHTALYWYRQSLGQGLEFLIYFQGNSAPDKSGLPSDRFSAERTGGSVSTLTIQRTQQEDSAVYLCAGGGLTEAFFGQGTRLTVV.

The chain uses TRBV10-3 and TRBJ2-5; D gene uncertain. The CDR3 contains 13 residues. V dropped 4 bases and J dropped 8 bases, with 14 bases sitting between them. Germline CDR1 reads ENHRY; CDR2 reads SYGVKD. CDR3 sequence: CAISVGPPGTQYF. The CDR3 DNA reads TGTGCCATCAGTGTTGGACCCCCGGGTACCCAGTACTTC.

The table lists this clonotype with many counts. The chain employs TRBV4-3 and TRBJ2-3, with D unresolved. Trimming pared 0 bases from V and 7 bases from J, leaving 8 bases between. In germline, CDR1 is LGHNA, CDR2 YSLEER. CDR3 length: 13 residues. This chain's CDR3 is CASSQDGLNTQYF. For the CDR3, the DNA is TGCGCCAGCAGCCAAGACGGGCTAAATACGCAGTATTTT.

With respect to this clonotype: A read error is possible here, since a much larger clone lies one base away. V gene TRBV6-2 or TRBV6-3 combines with J gene TRBJ2-7, with 7 bases that match TRBD1. Germline V gives CDR1 MNHEY, CDR2 SVGEGT. The CDR3 is 15 amino acids. V gave up 5 bases and J gave up 4 bases; unmatched junction bases: 11. In nucleotides, the CDR3 is TGTGCCAGCAGTGAGATCGACAGGGAGTGGTACGAGCAGTACTTC. The encoded protein is CASSEIDREWYEQYF.

This clonotype was counted many times. This chain links TRBV7-9 with TRBJ1-5; D is possibly TRBD1 (6 bases). Trimming removed 3 bases from V and 6 bases from J, with 18 bases in between. The CDR3 contains 16 residues. Germline V gene sequence: CDR1 SEHNR, CDR2 FQNEAQ (reference sequence). In DNA form, the CDR3 reads TGTGCCAGCAGCTTGGGGGAATACAGGGTGGGTCAGCCCCAGCATTTT. Amino acids: CASSLGEYRVGQPQHF.